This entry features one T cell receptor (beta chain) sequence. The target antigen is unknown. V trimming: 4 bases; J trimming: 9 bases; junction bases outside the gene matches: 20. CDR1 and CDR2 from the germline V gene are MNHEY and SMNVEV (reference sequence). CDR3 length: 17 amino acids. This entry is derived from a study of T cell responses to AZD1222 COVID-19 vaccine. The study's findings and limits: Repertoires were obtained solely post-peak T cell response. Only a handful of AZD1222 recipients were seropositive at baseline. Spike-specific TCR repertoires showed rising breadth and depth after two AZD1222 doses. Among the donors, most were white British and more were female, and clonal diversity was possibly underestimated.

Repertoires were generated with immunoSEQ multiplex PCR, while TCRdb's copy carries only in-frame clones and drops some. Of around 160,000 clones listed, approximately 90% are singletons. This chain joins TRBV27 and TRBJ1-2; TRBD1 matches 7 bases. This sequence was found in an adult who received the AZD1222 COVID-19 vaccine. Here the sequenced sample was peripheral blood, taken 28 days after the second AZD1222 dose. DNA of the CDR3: TGTGCCAGCAGTTCCTTTCCCTCCAGGACAGGAGAAGCGAGCTACACCTTC. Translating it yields CASSSFPSRTGEASYTF.